Sequencing of this TCR beta chain was carried out in a study of spatial heterogeneity in lung cancer. On the study more broadly: For the average unique TCR and UMI combination, more than nine occurrences appeared in raw reads.

Documented time point: sample taken at primary tumor resection. Material for sequencing was whole RNA from tumor, nontumor lung or frozen PBMC, left unsorted. The donor population consisted of 72 patients with untreated, early-stage non-small cell lung cancer. This clonotype was detected many times. The CDR3 totals 15 residues. The germline CDR1 and CDR2 sequences are SGHVS and FQNEAQ. V dropped 1 base and J dropped 0 bases, with 7 bases sitting between them. Each TCR cDNA molecule bore a unique molecular identifier. TCRdb called the 5' RACE reads again in MiXCR, with one record for every CDR3 protein. The data show 40,000 to 45,000 distinct CDR3 sequences, with approximately 6.8% seen just once and around 42% held by the top ten.

The TCR comes from a female donor with early-stage non-small cell lung cancer. The chain uses TRBV7-8 and TRBJ1-5; D is undetermined. Source: PBMCs, taken at surgery. CDR3 sequence (DNA): TGTGCCAGCAGCTTAGTAGAGGGTAGCAATCAGCCCCAGCATTTT. Its translation: CASSLVEGSNQPQHF. The whole variable domain, filled in from reference TRBV7-8 and TRBJ1-5, reads GAGVSQSPRYKVAKRGQDVALRCDPISGHVSLFWYQQALGQGPEFLTYFQNEAQLDKSGLPSDRFFAERPEGSVSTLKIQRTQQEDSAVYLCASSLVEGSNQPQHFGDGTRLSIL.